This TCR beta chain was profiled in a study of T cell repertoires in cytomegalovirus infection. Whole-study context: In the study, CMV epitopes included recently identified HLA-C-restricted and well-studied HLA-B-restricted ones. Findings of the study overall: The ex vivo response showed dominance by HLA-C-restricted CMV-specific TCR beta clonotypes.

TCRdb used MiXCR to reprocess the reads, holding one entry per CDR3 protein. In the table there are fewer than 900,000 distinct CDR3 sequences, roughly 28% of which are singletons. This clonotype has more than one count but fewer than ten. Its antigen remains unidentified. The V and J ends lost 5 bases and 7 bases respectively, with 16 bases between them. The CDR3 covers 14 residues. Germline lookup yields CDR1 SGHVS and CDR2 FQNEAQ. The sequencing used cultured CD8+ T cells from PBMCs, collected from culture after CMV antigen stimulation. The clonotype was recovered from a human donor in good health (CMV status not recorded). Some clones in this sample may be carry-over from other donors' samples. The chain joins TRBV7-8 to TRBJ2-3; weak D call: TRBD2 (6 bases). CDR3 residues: CASSPSVGPYTQYF. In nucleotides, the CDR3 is TGTGCCAGCAGCCCTAGCGTTGGGCCTTATACGCAGTATTTT.